The following is a T cell receptor (beta chain) sequence with its context. The antigen is unknown. This entry comes from a study of shared clonotypes between healthy human individuals. Study-wide findings and caveats: Generation probabilities of non-shared clonotypes were lower (relative to those shared by all four donors).

TCRdb's copy holds only in-frame clones and misses some; the assay was immunoSEQ multiplex PCR. The data hold 1,100,000 or so clones, with roughly 74% observed a single time. Germline assignment: CDR1 SEHNR and CDR2 FQNEAQ (reference sequence). This CDR3 is 17 amino acids long. V lost 10 bases to trimming and J lost 2 bases; unmatched junction nucleotides: 15. The sequenced sample was memory CD4+ T cells from PBMCs. Indicated subset: CD45RA-negative fraction. This TCR was recovered from a man between 18 and 29 years old in good health. Some clones in this sample may be carry-over from other donors' samples. The chain recombines TRBV7-9 with TRBJ2-2; TRBD2 agrees at 8 bases. CDR3 sequence: CATVIQAGAGNTGELFF. As DNA, the CDR3 is TGTGCCACCGTTATCCAAGCGGGAGCCGGAAACACCGGGGAGCTGTTTTTT.